These 6 T cell receptor beta chains came from one sample sequenced in a study of breast tumors, draining lymph nodes, adjacent tissues. One entry per CDR3 protein results from TCRdb running MiXCR on the multiplex PCR reads. Found here are some 25,000 distinct CDR3 sequences, 60% to 75% of them singletons; the top ten hold about a quarter. The source material was tumor-adjacent breast tissue. These receptors all come from a female donor with breast cancer. Some clones in this sample may be carry-over from other donors' samples.

This clonotype is medium-sized within its sample. This chain connects TRBV6-6 to TRBJ2-5; D gene uncertain. The CDR3 has 13 residues. Germline lookup yields CDR1 MNHNY and CDR2 SVGAGI (reference sequence). Trimming stripped 2 bases from V and 2 bases from J, with 6 bases between. The CDR3 reads CASSYGSQETQYF. CDR3 sequence (DNA): TGTGCCAGCAGTTACGGCTCGCAAGAGACCCAGTACTTC.

On this clonotype itself: A junction boundary mismatches the germline segment, possibly from a read error. The chain employs TRBV20-1 and TRBJ2-2, with 10 positions matching TRBD2. This CDR3 region has 15 residues. Germline CDR1 is DFQATT and CDR2 is SNEGSKA (reference sequence). The CDR3 coding sequence is TGCGGTGCTAAGACCGGGACTAGCGAAACCGGGGAGCTGTTTTTT. Its protein product is CGAKTGTSETGELFF.

V usage is TRBV7-8 and J usage is TRBJ1-4; D is perhaps TRBD1 (6 bases). The CDR3 is made up of 16 amino acids. In germline, CDR1 is SGHVS, CDR2 FQNEAQ. V was trimmed by 0 bases and J by 8 bases, leaving 16 bases between them. The CDR3 is CASSLAPWGRREKLFF. The CDR3 DNA follows: TGTGCCAGCAGCTTAGCACCTTGGGGGCGGAGGGAAAAACTGTTTTTT.

This clonotype is deemed medium-sized. The gene calls are TRBV2 and TRBJ2-7; D unclear. V was clipped by 3 bases and J by 2 bases, with 11 bases between them. CDR1 and CDR2 (germline): SNHLY, FYNNEI. This CDR3 region has 14 residues. In DNA, the CDR3 is TGTGCCAGCAGTGACCCGGTTGGGCCCTACGAGCAGTACTTC. It encodes CASSDPVGPYEQYF.

This clonotype rates as medium-sized (0.01 to 0.1%). The CDR3 coding sequence is TGCGCCAGCAGCCCTTGGACAGGGCAGATCTATGGCTACACCTTC. It translates to CASSPWTGQIYGYTF. The rearrangement links TRBV5-1 to TRBJ1-2; 8 nucleotides align to TRBD1. The junction had 9 bases not matched to a gene; V was cut back by 4 bases and J by 4 bases. The CDR3 contains 15 residues. Looked up from germline, CDR1 is SGHRS and CDR2 is YFSETQ.

The gene calls are TRBV6-5 and TRBJ2-2; no firm D call. Trimming took 2 bases from V and 7 from J, leaving 11 bases between them. The germline gives CDR1 MNHEY, CDR2 SVGAGI. The CDR3 loop spans 14 amino acids. In DNA, the CDR3 is TGTGCCAGCAGTTACGATGGATGGGGCGGGGAGCTGTTTTTT. Protein product: CASSYDGWGGELFF.